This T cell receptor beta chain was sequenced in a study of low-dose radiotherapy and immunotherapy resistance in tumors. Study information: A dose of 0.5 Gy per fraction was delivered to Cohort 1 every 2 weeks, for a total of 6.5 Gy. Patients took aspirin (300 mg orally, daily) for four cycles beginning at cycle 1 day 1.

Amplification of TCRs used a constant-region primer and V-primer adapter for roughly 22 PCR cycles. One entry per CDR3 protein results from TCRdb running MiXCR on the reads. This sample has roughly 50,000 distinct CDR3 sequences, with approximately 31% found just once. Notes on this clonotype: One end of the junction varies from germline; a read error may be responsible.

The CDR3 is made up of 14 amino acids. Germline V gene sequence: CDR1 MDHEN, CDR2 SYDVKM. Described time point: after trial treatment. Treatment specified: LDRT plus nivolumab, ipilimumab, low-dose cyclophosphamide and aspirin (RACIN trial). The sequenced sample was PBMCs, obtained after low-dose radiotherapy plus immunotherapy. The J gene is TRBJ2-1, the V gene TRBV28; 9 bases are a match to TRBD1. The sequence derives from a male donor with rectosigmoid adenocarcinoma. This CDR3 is CASSLQGAPSELFF. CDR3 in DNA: TGTGCCAGCAGCCTACAGGGGGCGCCCTCCGAGCTGTTCTTC.